The 20 T cell receptor beta chains given below trace back to one sample, sequenced in a study of neurological immune-mediated disorders. Time point: longitudinal time-point 3. TCRdb re-called the 5' RACE reads with MiXCR, one entry per CDR3 protein. This repertoire shows roughly 100,000 distinct CDR3 sequences, 9.5% to 14% found once; its top ten account for approximately 3.4%. The material sequenced was PBMCs. These receptors originate from a female donor with HTLV-1-associated myelopathy (HAM/TSP).

This clonotype was recorded many times. This chain connects TRBV5-1 to TRBJ1-2; TRBD1 agrees at 7 bases. CDR3 size: 14 residues. Germline V lookup: CDR1 SGHRS, CDR2 YFSETQ. Trimming cost V 2 bases and J 2 bases; bases outside gene matches: 3. The CDR3 spells CASSFQGGNYGYTF. The CDR3 DNA reads as TGCGCCAGCAGCTTCCAGGGGGGGAACTATGGCTACACCTTC.

This clonotype was observed many times. V is TRBV20-1 and J is TRBJ2-3; TRBD2 matches at 7 bases. Germline V CDR1 and CDR2: DFQATT, SNEGSKA (reference sequence). The V gene end was trimmed by 6 bases and the J gene end by 5 bases; junction bases not matched to a gene: 11. The CDR3 is 14 residues long. The chain's CDR3 is CSAKSGAPRDTQYF. In nucleotides, the CDR3 is TGCAGTGCAAAAAGCGGGGCCCCGAGAGATACGCAGTATTTT.

This clonotype has ten or more counts. The chain links TRBV5-1 to TRBJ2-1, with D possibly TRBD1 on 7 matching bases. Trimming left V 5 bases short and J 4 bases short, with 13 bases between. In germline, CDR1 is SGHRS, CDR2 YFSETQ. The CDR3 runs to 14 residues. The CDR3 sequence: CASREGTVYNEQFF. CDR3 coding DNA: TGCGCCAGCAGGGAGGGGACAGTTTACAATGAGCAGTTCTTC.

This clonotype was seen ten or more times. The rearrangement links TRBV24-1 to TRBJ2-1, with TRBD1 matching 7 bases. Germline V gives CDR1 KGHDR, CDR2 SFDVKD. This CDR3 contains 15 residues. J lost 3 bases, V lost 5 bases, and 6 bases had no gene match. The CDR3 loop is CATSGGTANYNEQFF. DNA of the CDR3: TGTGCCACCAGTGGTGGGACAGCGAACTACAATGAGCAGTTCTTC.

This clonotype was seen a handful of times. The chain combines TRBV6-4 with TRBJ1-4; unclear D gene. Trimming pared 10 bases from V and 7 bases from J, leaving 10 bases between. This CDR3 has 11 amino acids. Per the germline V gene, CDR1 is MRHNA and CDR2 is SNTAGT. DNA of the CDR3: TGTGCCAACAAAGAGGGTGAAAAACTGTTTTTT. Translated: CANKEGEKLFF.

This clonotype was seen ten or more times. The chain carries TRBV5-1 and TRBJ2-7; 7 bases agree with TRBD2. The CDR3 is made up of 15 amino acids. V was clipped by 0 bases and J by 5 bases; unmatched bases: 8. The germline V gene encodes CDR1 SGHRS and CDR2 YFSETQ. The CDR3 sequence is CASSLGSGRVNEQYF. CDR3 nucleotides: TGCGCCAGCAGCTTGGGCTCAGGGAGGGTCAACGAGCAGTACTTC.

In this sample, this clonotype turned up many times. The gene calls are TRBV20-1 and TRBJ2-1; tentative D call: TRBD2 (7 bases). Germline V gives CDR1 DFQATT, CDR2 SNEGSKA (reference sequence). V lost 4 bases and J 6 bases, leaving 16 bases between the germline ends. The CDR3 is 14 amino acids. CDR3 coding DNA: TGCAGTGCTATGGCGGGGGCCCGGGCCAATGAGCAGTTCTTC. This encodes CSAMAGARANEQFF.

In its sample, this clonotype was seen many times. The rearrangement joins TRBV10-3 to TRBJ2-3, with no clear D. Germline CDR1 reads ENHRY; CDR2 reads SYGVKD. This CDR3 comprises 12 residues. Trimming stripped 8 bases from V and 2 bases from J, with 8 bases between. CDR3 residues: CAIGDTTDTQYF. The DNA of the CDR3 is TGTGCCATCGGAGATACCACAGATACGCAGTATTTT.

As DNA, the CDR3 is TGCAGTGCTCGAGCGGGGCCCACCTACGAGCAGTACTTC. Amino acid sequence: CSARAGPTYEQYF. The V call is TRBV20-1, the J call TRBJ2-7, with 7 positions matching TRBD2. Germline V gives CDR1 DFQATT, CDR2 SNEGSKA (reference sequence). The CDR3 has 13 residues. The V gene end was trimmed by 5 bases and the J gene end by 2 bases; junction bases not matched to a gene: 6.

This clonotype was found many times. V and J are TRBV5-1 and TRBJ2-4; 10 nucleotides align to TRBD2. The CDR3 runs to 17 residues. CDR1 and CDR2 (germline): SGHRS, YFSETQ. J lost 7 bases, V lost 4 bases, and 14 bases had no gene match. CDR3 amino acids: CASSPLAGGSTFNIQYF. The DNA for the CDR3 is TGCGCCAGCAGCCCATTAGCGGGGGGCTCCACTTTTAACATTCAGTACTTC.

This clonotype was seen at least ten times. The rearrangement links TRBV7-9 to TRBJ2-1; 8 bases are shared with TRBD1. CDR1 and CDR2 (germline): SEHNR, FQNEAQ (reference sequence). CDR3 length equals 16 residues. Trimming took 0 bases from V and 6 from J; bases not matched to a gene: 7. The CDR3 region is CASSLAGQAPFNEQFF. The DNA for the CDR3 is TGTGCCAGCAGCTTAGCGGGACAGGCCCCGTTCAATGAGCAGTTCTTC.

This clonotype was recorded at least ten times. This rearrangement joins TRBV5-1 to TRBJ2-1; perhaps D is TRBD1 or TRBD2 (6 bases each). This CDR3 comprises 15 residues. V lost 0 bases and J lost 8, with 15 bases in between. In germline, CDR1 is SGHRS, CDR2 YFSETQ. The CDR3 bases are TGCGCCAGCAGCTTGGAGGGGGGAGTTTTCGATGAGCAGTTCTTC. This encodes CASSLEGGVFDEQFF.

The chain combines TRBV24-1 with TRBJ2-3, with 7 bases lining up with TRBD1. This CDR3 contains 16 residues. With V trimmed by 1 base and J by 4 bases, 7 bases remained unmatched. Germline loops: CDR1 KGHDR, CDR2 SFDVKD. In DNA, the CDR3 is TGTGCCACCAGTGATTTCCGGGACAGTGGGGCAGATACGCAGTATTTT. Its protein is CATSDFRDSGADTQYF.

In its sample, this clonotype was seen once. A much larger clone lies a single base off, so this may be a read error. The chain links TRBV4-2 to TRBJ2-3; 12 bases are a match to TRBD1. The J segment lost 1 base and the V segment lost 4 bases, leaving 15 bases of the junction unmatched. This CDR3 region has 20 residues. Germline-derived CDR1 and CDR2 are LGHNA and YNFKEQ. DNA of the CDR3: TGTGCCAGCAGCCGAGTTGGGACAGGGGGCGACCTCTGGGGCACAGATACGCAGTATTTT. Translated: CASSRVGTGGDLWGTDTQYF.

This clonotype has ten or more counts. The chain recombines TRBV6-2 or TRBV6-3 with TRBJ1-1; the match to TRBD1 covers 12 bases. Trimming at V came to 7 bases and at J to 1 base, leaving 10 bases not matched to a gene. In germline, CDR1 is MNHEY, CDR2 SVGEGT. This CDR3 spans 17 amino acids. The CDR3 coding sequence is TGTGCCAGCAACTCCGGGACAGGGGGCCTTCAGAACACTGAAGCTTTCTTT. The encoded protein is CASNSGTGGLQNTEAFF.

This CDR3 is CASSRARDRGADTQYF. CDR3 in DNA: TGCGCCAGCAGCCGGGCCCGGGACAGGGGAGCAGATACGCAGTATTTT. The chain links TRBV5-1 to TRBJ2-3; 10 nucleotides line up with TRBD1. Germline CDR1 SGHRS, CDR2 YFSETQ. The CDR3 has 16 amino acids. The V segment lost 4 bases and the J segment 4 bases; nucleotides outside the gene matches: 9. The full variable domain, in which reference TRBV5-1 and TRBJ2-3 provide the parts outside the CDR3, is KAGVTQTPRYLIKTRGQQVTLSCSPISGHRSVSWYQQTPGQGLQFLFEYFSETQRNKGNFPGRFSGRQFSNSRSEMNVSTLELGDSALYLCASSRARDRGADTQYFGPGTRLTVL.

This clonotype was recorded at least ten times. The chain combines TRBV2 with TRBJ2-1; 11 positions agree with TRBD1. Trimming took 11 bases from V and 4 from J; bases not matched to a gene: 1. The CDR3 is 12 residues long. Germline values: CDR1 SNHLY, CDR2 FYNNEI. The chain's CDR3 is CAGTGGYNEQFF. The CDR3 nucleotides read TGTGCCGGGACAGGGGGATACAATGAGCAGTTCTTC.

This clonotype was recorded many times. V gene TRBV3-1 combines with J gene TRBJ2-1, with 8 bases lining up with TRBD2. CDR3 size: 15 residues. Looked up from germline, CDR1 is LGHDT and CDR2 is YNNKEL (reference sequence). The V segment lost 4 bases and the J segment 10 bases; nucleotides outside the gene matches: 12. CDR3 nucleotide sequence: TGTGCCAGCAGCCCCGTTCCGGGACTAGGTCTAGAGCAGTTCTTC. Its translation is CASSPVPGLGLEQFF.

This clonotype has ten or more counts. The rearrangement uses TRBV20-1 and TRBJ2-5; 10 nucleotides match TRBD2. The germline V gene has CDR1 DFQATT and CDR2 SNEGSKA (reference sequence). This CDR3 is 16 amino acids long. The V gene end was trimmed by 3 bases and the J gene end by 4 bases; junction bases not matched to a gene: 11. CDR3 coding DNA: TGCAGTGCTAGGAAAGGAGCGGGGGGGCCGGTAGAGACCCAGTACTTC. Its translation is CSARKGAGGPVETQYF.

About this clonotype: One base away lies a much larger clone, so this may be a sequencing read error. The rearrangement joins TRBV5-1 to TRBJ2-3; TRBD2 matches at 7 bases. Germline V lookup: CDR1 SGHRS, CDR2 YFSETQ. There are 14 residues in the CDR3. Written as DNA, the CDR3 is TGCGCCAGCAGCGCCCCTAGCGGCACAGAAACGCAGTATTTT. It specifies CASSAPSGTETQYF.